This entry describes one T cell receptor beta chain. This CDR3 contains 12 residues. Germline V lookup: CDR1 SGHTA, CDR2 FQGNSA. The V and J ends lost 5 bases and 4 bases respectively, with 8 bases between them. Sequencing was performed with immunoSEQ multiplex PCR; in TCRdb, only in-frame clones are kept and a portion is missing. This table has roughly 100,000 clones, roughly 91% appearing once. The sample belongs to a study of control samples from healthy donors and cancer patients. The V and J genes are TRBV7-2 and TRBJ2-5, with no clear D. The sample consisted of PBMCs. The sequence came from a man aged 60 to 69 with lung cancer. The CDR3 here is CASSPARETQYF. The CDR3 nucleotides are TGTGCCAGCAGCCCTGCACGAGAGACCCAGTACTTC.